This record concerns one TCR beta chain sequence. This record comes from a study of blood T cell repertoires in COVID-19. About the research overall: Samples representing acute and convalescent COVID-19 were sourced from the United States, Italy and Spain. Sources were T cells, B-cell-depleted T cells, or PBMCs; the material itself was cDNA or gDNA.

Recovered Cohort 3 donors showed two negative PCRs, clearance, or symptom resolution. TCRdb's copy holds only in-frame clones and misses some; the assay was immunoSEQ multiplex PCR. The sample lists roughly 300,000 clones, around 84% seen once, with about 2.7% in the top ten. Germline V gene lookup returns CDR1 LNHDA and CDR2 SQIVND (reference sequence). V lost 2 bases and J lost 4; bases outside the gene matches: 4. This CDR3 is 14 amino acids long. The TCR was taken from a woman aged 45-59 years who had recovered from COVID-19. V and J are TRBV19 and TRBJ1-1; the match to TRBD1 covers 7 bases. Specimen: PBMCs or T cells enriched from blood (not recorded which). In DNA form, the CDR3 reads TGTGCCAGTAGTATAACAGGGGCGGGCACTGAAGCTTTCTTT. Protein sequence: CASSITGAGTEAFF.